This T cell receptor beta chain was captured in a study of blood T cell repertoires in COVID-19. As for the study in general: Both acute and convalescent COVID-19 samples were obtained from the United States, Italy and Spain.

Authors' data handling: Quantification of nucleated cells was approximated via reference gene primer amplification. Sequencing used immunoSEQ multiplex PCR; TCRdb keeps in-frame clones, though not all of them. V, J and clone size derive from that table, while D and trimming were established from the DNA sequence. The sample has 110,000 or so clones, more than 75% seen once. V lost 1 base and J lost 1, with 9 bases in between. The germline gives CDR1 GTSNPN, CDR2 SVGIG (reference sequence). The CDR3 sequence is 14 residues long. This chain joins TRBV30 and TRBJ2-3; maybe TRBD2 (5 bases). This TCR was sampled from a woman aged 35 to 49 with acute or convalescent COVID-19. Source material: peripheral blood. The CDR3 DNA sequence: TGTGCCTGGAGTGGAGGGTTCGGCACAGATACGCAGTATTTT. Its protein is CAWSGGFGTDTQYF.